A single TCR beta chain is shown here with its context. There is no known antigen for this receptor. There are no base qualities to consult, and no much larger clone falls within one base. The data belong to a study of blood T cell repertoires in COVID-19 (TCRdb year 2020). About the study as a whole: Samples from collaborators originated in the United States, Italy and Spain and spanned both the acute and convalescent phases of COVID-19. The prospective study material was composed of cDNA or gDNA derived from T cells, B-cell-depleted T cells, or PBMCs. The dataset comprised deeply sampled blood TCRbeta repertoires from subjects exposed to, actively infected with, or recovered from COVID-19. The repertoires were released in a freely available public database intended as a resource for research on the immune response to SARS-CoV-2. Samples came from the ongoing ImmuneRACE study (first 160 participants) plus 1,254 subjects from 6 global collaborators. Sample metadata almost always included a de-identified subject ID, COVID-19 status, age in years and sex. HLA class I and class II types, where available, came from metadata supplied by the sample provider rather than from assay-based typing.

Collaborating institutions collected whole blood in K2EDTA tubes following their own protocols. For TCRbeta analysis, collaborators shipped samples in one of three forms: frozen whole blood, isolated PBMCs, or DNA extracted from either of those sample types. TCRbeta CDR3 regions were amplified from genomic DNA by means of the immunoSEQ Assay, a bias-controlled multiplex PCR. The authors processed their data as follows. Nucleated cell counts per sample were estimated from amplification of reference gene primers within the assay. To quantify the absolute abundance of each unique TCRbeta CDR3 rearrangement, sequence reads were collapsed and filtered. For each sample, productive Simpson clonality was calculated by taking the square root of Simpson's diversity index across productive rearrangements. TCRdb provides this immuneACCESS table in a form limited to in-frame rearrangements. Some clones are lacking; in checked studies, under half of them reflect an unresolved V gene, and why the rest are absent is not known. That table is the source of V, J and clone size, and D and trimming were worked out from the DNA. For this sample there are around 220,000 clones; approximately 80% appear just once. 4.9% of the sample is in the top ten clones.

Spanning cysteine to phenylalanine, the CDR3 consists of 11 amino acids. Solely the CDR3 DNA is kept, with 33 bases framed from the first base. Trimming at the junction amounts to 7 bases on V and 7 bases on J, and the germline ends lie 5 bases apart. The germline V gene specifies SNHLY as CDR1 and FYNNEI as CDR2. Broad study findings and their caveats: The amount of clinical and demographic metadata varied by source and participant and was provided uncurated.

The receptor was derived from an elderly woman with active or convalescent COVID-19. Sequences were obtained from peripheral blood. The sequence joins TRBV2 to TRBJ1-6; no D gene call is confident. The sequenced DNA is TGTGCCAGCAACTGGAATTCACCCCTCCACTTT. This gives the protein CASNWNSPLHF. Full variable domain (CDR3 extended with the reference TRBV2 and TRBJ1-6 proteins): EPEVTQTPSHQVTQMGQEVILRCVPISNHLYFYWYRQILGQKVEFLVSFYNNEISEKSEIFDDQFSVERPDGSNFTLKIRSTKLEDSAMYFCASNWNSPLHFGNGTRLTVT.